This T cell receptor (beta chain) was captured by sequencing in a study of blood T cell repertoires in COVID-19. Study information: Both acute and convalescent COVID-19 samples were obtained from the United States, Italy and Spain. In each case, the material was cDNA or gDNA derived from T cells, B-cell-depleted T cells, or PBMCs.

From germline, CDR1 is SGHTA and CDR2 FQGTGA. The CDR3 is 12 amino acids. V shed 4 bases and J shed 6 bases, with 6 bases lying between them. This clone was seen a single time. In the source study's methods: Nucleated cell number was recorded as an estimate derived from reference gene primer amplification. Libraries were prepared by immunoSEQ multiplex PCR; TCRdb keeps only in-frame clonotypes and omits some of them. V, J and clone size were drawn from that table, and D and trimming were deduced from the DNA. Of hundreds of thousands of clones listed, approximately 86% were seen once; the top ten hold roughly 9.1%.

The receptor's source is a young man with active or convalescent COVID-19. The rearrangement links TRBV7-3 to TRBJ2-2; the D gene is possibly TRBD1 (6 bases). Sequences were obtained from peripheral blood. The CDR3 loop reads CASSSGAGELFF. CDR3 coding DNA: TGTGCCAGCAGCTCAGGGGCCGGGGAGCTGTTTTTT.